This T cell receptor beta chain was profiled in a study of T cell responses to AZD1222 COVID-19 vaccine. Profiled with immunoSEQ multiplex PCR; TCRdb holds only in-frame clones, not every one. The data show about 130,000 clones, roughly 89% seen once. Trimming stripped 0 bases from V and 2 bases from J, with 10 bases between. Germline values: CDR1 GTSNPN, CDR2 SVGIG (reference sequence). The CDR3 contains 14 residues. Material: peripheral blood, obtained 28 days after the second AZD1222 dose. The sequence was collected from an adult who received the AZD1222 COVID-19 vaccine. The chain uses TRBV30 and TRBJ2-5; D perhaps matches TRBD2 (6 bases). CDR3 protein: CAWSVGGSQETQYF. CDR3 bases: TGTGCCTGGAGTGTGGGAGGCAGTCAAGAGACCCAGTACTTC.